A selection of T cell receptor beta chains follows, all from one sample in a study of blood T cells in healthy people across ages. TCRdb fed the 5' RACE reads into MiXCR, producing one record per CDR3 protein. The repertoire includes under 2,000,000 distinct CDR3 sequences, around 48% of them detected once, and less than 2.5% sits in the top ten. What was sequenced was blood. These receptors all come from a woman in her thirties or forties in good health. Each CDR3 is given with its conserved first and last residue. The D gene is left open where the match is weak. Some rows mark clone size as missing; the rest say once, few, many or name a class of expanded clone.

d_gene	v_gene	abundance	j_gene	CDR3nt	CDR3aa
.	TRBV6-6	.	TRBJ2-7	TGTGCCAGCAGCCTTCTCCCGGGACGTCAGTACGAGCAGTACTTC	CASSLLPGRQYEQYF
.	TRBV27	.	TRBJ2-4	TGTGCCAGCAAACCCTTGGAGGGCGGCAAAAACATTCAGTACTTC	CASKPLEGGKNIQYF
.	TRBV27	few	TRBJ2-7	TGTGCCAGCAGTGGTTTCCGGCAGGGCTTCTACGAGCAGTACTTC	CASSGFRQGFYEQYF
.	TRBV6-2/TRBV6-3	.	TRBJ1-1	TGTGCCAGCAGCCGACAGGTCCCCAACACTGAAGCTTTCTTT	CASSRQVPNTEAFF
TRBD1	TRBV28	.	TRBJ2-3	TGTGCCAGCAGTTTAAGACCAGGGACAGGGGGCACAGATACGCAGTATTTT	CASSLRPGTGGTDTQYF
TRBD1	TRBV5-5	.	TRBJ2-7	TGTGCCAGCAGCTTGGCACAGGGGTTCCCCTACGAGCAGTACTTC	CASSLAQGFPYEQYF
.	TRBV5-6	few	TRBJ2-7	TGTGCCAGCCTTAGCCAGGGATTCTACGAGCAGTACTTC	CASLSQGFYEQYF
TRBD2	TRBV5-1	.	TRBJ2-7	TGCGCCAGCAGCTGGGGACTAGCCTTGGAGCAGTACTTC	CASSWGLALEQYF
TRBD2	TRBV6-1	once	TRBJ2-7	TGTGCCAGCAGACGAAGCCATAGTAGCGGGGCCTTATCCACCCAGTACTTC	CASRRSHSSGALSTQYF
.	TRBV29-1	.	TRBJ2-5	TGCAGCGTTGTTCGGGCCGTAGGGATGCATCAGGAGCAGTACTTC	CSVVRAVGMHQEQYF
TRBD2	TRBV14	.	TRBJ2-7	TGTGCCAGCAGCCAAGGAGTCATTAGCGGGTACGAGCAGTACTTC	CASSQGVISGYEQYF
.	TRBV7-2	.	TRBJ2-3	TGTGCCAGCAGCTCCCAGGATTACCAAGGTGATACGCAGTATTTT	CASSSQDYQGDTQYF
.	TRBV15	few	TRBJ2-1	TGTGCCACCAGCAGTCTACCGATATACAATGAGCAGTTCTTC	CATSSLPIYNEQFF
.	TRBV2	few	TRBJ2-5	TGTGCCAGCAGTGAGAAACGAGCAGCATCGACCCTTCGAGAGACCCAGTACTTC	CASSEKRAASTLRETQYF
.	TRBV28	.	TRBJ1-1	TGTGCCAGCACGGGGGCGCGTACTGAAGCTTTCTTT	CASTGARTEAFF
TRBD1	TRBV4-3	.	TRBJ1-2	TGCGCCAGCAGCCAGGAAACGGGACAGAACTATGGCTACACCTTC	CASSQETGQNYGYTF
.	TRBV20-1	few	TRBJ1-6	TGCAGTGCTATCGGGACGGTCAATTCACCCCTCCACTTT	CSAIGTVNSPLHF
TRBD1	TRBV4-1	.	TRBJ2-3	TGCGCCAGCAGCCAATATACACCGGGACAGCTAACAGATACGCAGTATTTT	CASSQYTPGQLTDTQYF
.	TRBV12-5	few	TRBJ2-3	TGTGCTAGTGCCCAAGGTCTCACAGATACGCAGTATTTT	CASAQGLTDTQYF
TRBD1	TRBV10-3	few	TRBJ2-5	TGTGCCATCAGGGCCGGGACAGGAAACCTAGAGACCCAGTACTTC	CAIRAGTGNLETQYF
.	TRBV28	many	TRBJ1-2	TGTGCCAGCACTGGCGACTATGGCTACACCTTC	CASTGDYGYTF
.	TRBV5-6	many	TRBJ2-5	TGTGCCAGCAGCTTGAGGTACCAAGAGACCCAGTACTTC	CASSLRYQETQYF
TRBD1	TRBV7-9	.	TRBJ2-6	TGTGCCATCTTGGACAGGGACTTCTCTGGGGCCAACGTCCTGACTTTC	CAILDRDFSGANVLTF
.	TRBV14	.	TRBJ2-1	TGTGCCAGCAGCCAATCCAGAGGTTCCTCAAGCGAGCAGTTCTTC	CASSQSRGSSSEQFF
.	TRBV20-1	.	TRBJ1-1	TGCAGTGGACAGATGAACACTGAAGCTTTCTTT	CSGQMNTEAFF
.	TRBV7-2	.	TRBJ2-5	TGTGCCAGCAGCCCAAGAGAGGCCCAGTACTTC	CASSPREAQYF
.	TRBV7-8	.	TRBJ2-2	TGTGCCAGCAGCCCGAGCGAAGATCGTTGGGGGGAGCTGTTTTTT	CASSPSEDRWGELFF
.	TRBV15	few	TRBJ1-2	TGTGCCACCAGCAGAGAACGCCTAGGCTACACCTTC	CATSRERLGYTF
TRBD2	TRBV28	once	TRBJ2-1	TGTGCCAGCAGAACGACCGGGGGGAGAGAACGGAATGAGCAGTTCTTC	CASRTTGGRERNEQFF
TRBD2	TRBV3-1	.	TRBJ2-3	TGTGCCAGCAGCCATTTCCGGGAGGGATTTAATACGCAGTATTTT	CASSHFREGFNTQYF
.	TRBV6-5	few	TRBJ2-7	TGTGCCAGCAGTTACTCGGGGGGGGCGACGGGGAACTACGAGCAGTACTTC	CASSYSGGATGNYEQYF
TRBD2	TRBV5-1	.	TRBJ2-1	TGCGCCAGCAGCTTTTCACTAGCGCCCGGGGATGAGCAGTTCTTC	CASSFSLAPGDEQFF
.	TRBV20-1	few	TRBJ2-3	TGCAGTGCTAGCCCAGCGGCGACGCGCACAGATACGCAGTATTTT	CSASPAATRTDTQYF
.	TRBV29-1	few	TRBJ2-7	TGCAGCGTAGAATTGGGGTACTTC	CSVELGYF
.	TRBV7-9	.	TRBJ1-2	TGTGCCAGCAGCTCCTTTGGGGGGTACGGCTACACCTTC	CASSSFGGYGYTF
TRBD1	TRBV6-5	few	TRBJ2-7	TGTGCCAGCATCTCATCGGGACAGGCGAGCTCCTACGAGCAGTACTTC	CASISSGQASSYEQYF
.	TRBV5-1	.	TRBJ2-5	TGCGCCAGCAGCTTGGATGCCCGCCAAGAGACCCAGTACTTC	CASSLDARQETQYF